The rows below give T cell receptor beta chains drawn from one sample of a study of blood T cell repertoires in COVID-19. Assay: immunoSEQ multiplex PCR; the TCRdb copy retains only in-frame clones and omits some. The sample yields about 110,000 clones, around 83% seen once. Sequencing was carried out using peripheral blood. The receptors come from a man between 40 and 49 years old with acute or convalescent COVID-19. The CDR3 runs from the conserved cysteine through the conserved F or W. Each record gives: V gene, J gene, clone size, D gene, CDR3 DNA, CDR3 protein. D genes are given only for firm matches. The size of a clone is reported for some rows only, either as once, few or many, or as a class for expanded clones.

TRBV19,TRBJ1-2,-,TRBD1,TGTGCCAGTAGTACCTTGGGGACAGCTAACTATGGCTACACCTTC,CASSTLGTANYGYTF
TRBV4-1,TRBJ2-3,once,TRBD2,TGCGCCAGCAGCCTAAGGTGGGAGGGGCTGAACTCAGATACGCAGTATTTT,CASSLRWEGLNSDTQYF
TRBV7-3,TRBJ2-2,-,-,TGTGCCAGCAGCTTAACGGTGGGGGGAACCGGGGAGCTGTTTTTT,CASSLTVGGTGELFF
TRBV7-9,TRBJ1-4,-,-,TGTGCCAGCAGCCTACCTGAGTCCAATGAAAAACTGTTTTTT,CASSLPESNEKLFF
TRBV19,TRBJ2-3,-,-,TGTGCCAGTAAAAGGAGAGAGGTGGATACGCAGTATTTT,CASKRREVDTQYF
TRBV9,TRBJ2-5,-,TRBD2,TGTGCCAGCAGCCGTAGGGCTAGCGGGAGTCTGGAGACCCAGTACTTC,CASSRRASGSLETQYF
TRBV19,TRBJ2-2,-,TRBD2,TGTGCCAGTAGTATGAGGGGGACTAGCGGGAACACCGGGGAGCTGTTTTTT,CASSMRGTSGNTGELFF
TRBV6-2/TRBV6-3,TRBJ2-7,-,-,TGTGCCAGCAGTTTTGGGCTAACGGGGGAGCAGTACTTC,CASSFGLTGEQYF
TRBV28,TRBJ2-7,-,-,TGTGCCAGCAGTTTAACAGGGTTCGAGCAGTACTTC,CASSLTGFEQYF
TRBV9,TRBJ2-2,once,TRBD2,TGTGCCAGCAGCTCATCCGGGACTAGCGCCGCCGGGGAGCTGTTTTTT,CASSSSGTSAAGELFF
TRBV24-1,TRBJ2-3,-,-,TGTGCCACCAGTGATCCACGAGGAGGGGGCCAGAATACGCAGTATTTT,CATSDPRGGGQNTQYF
TRBV7-3,TRBJ2-1,few,-,TGTGCCAGCAGCTTAACGGCACTAGCCCCCTACAATGAGCAGTTCTTC,CASSLTALAPYNEQFF
TRBV7-7,TRBJ2-1,once,-,TGTGCTAGCAGCCCTCGCACAGGGAGTGAGCAGTTCTTC,CASSPRTGSEQFF
TRBV25-1,TRBJ1-1,-,-,TGTGCCAGCAGTGGCCTGGGGACTGGCTCTGAAGCTTTCTTT,CASSGLGTGSEAFF
TRBV18,TRBJ2-5,-,TRBD1,TGTGCCAGCTCCGCCGGGACAGGGGGTCGGGAGACCCAGTACTTC,CASSAGTGGRETQYF
TRBV7-2,TRBJ2-7,-,TRBD2,TGTGCCAGCAGCGTGGGACTAGCGGGGGGCCAGTACGAGCAGTACTTC,CASSVGLAGGQYEQYF
TRBV20-1,TRBJ2-3,-,-,TGCAGTGCTACTAGCACAGATACGCAGTATTTT,CSATSTDTQYF
TRBV6-5,TRBJ2-3,-,-,TGTGCCAGCAGTCAGGCACGGGGGGCGAAAGATACGCAGTATTTT,CASSQARGAKDTQYF
TRBV28,TRBJ2-4,-,-,TGTGCCAGCAGCGGCTGGGCGGGGAAGCGAAACATTCAGTACTTC,CASSGWAGKRNIQYF
TRBV7-8,TRBJ1-3,-,TRBD1,TGTGCCAGCAGCCGAAGGGGGCTGGGAAACACCATATATTTT,CASSRRGLGNTIYF
TRBV5-1,TRBJ2-1,-,TRBD1,TGCGCCAGCAGCTTGGGACAGGGGTACAATGAGCAGTTCTTC,CASSLGQGYNEQFF
TRBV7-2,TRBJ1-6,-,-,TGTGCCAGCAGCTTAGATTGGAGGGGAGAATTTTCACCCCTCCACTTT,CASSLDWRGEFSPLHF
TRBV9,TRBJ2-1,-,-,TGTGCCAGCAGCGTGGTAGCGGTCCCCCTTTGGGAGCAGTTCTTC,CASSVVAVPLWEQFF
TRBV6-5,TRBJ2-2,-,-,TGTGCCAGCAGGCTCCAGGGTAACACCGGGGAGCTGTTTTTT,CASRLQGNTGELFF
TRBV4-2,TRBJ2-7,-,-,TGTGCCAGCAGCCCCTCTCCCACGGGGCGGGGACTCCCCTCGTGGGAGCAGTACTTC,CASSPSPTGRGLPSWEQYF
TRBV7-4,TRBJ1-5,-,-,TGTGCCAGCAGCTTGGGGATGTTGAGGGATCAGCCCCAGCATTTT,CASSLGMLRDQPQHF
TRBV7-2,TRBJ2-3,-,-,TGTGCCAGCAGCTCGCTTCCGGGGGGCACAGATACGCAGTATTTT,CASSSLPGGTDTQYF
TRBV14,TRBJ2-3,-,-,TGTGCCAGCAGCCACAGGGGCGAAGATACGCAGTATTTT,CASSHRGEDTQYF
TRBV27,TRBJ1-2,-,-,TGTGCCAGCAGTCCCCAACTCCCCTGGGGCTACACCTTC,CASSPQLPWGYTF
TRBV9,TRBJ2-1,-,-,TGTGCCAGCAGCGTAGCCCCGATGGGAGGAAGGAATGAGCAGTTCTTC,CASSVAPMGGRNEQFF
TRBV5-1,TRBJ2-5,-,TRBD2,TGCGCCAGCTCCAGCGGGAGCGGCCAGGGAGAGACCCAGTACTTC,CASSSGSGQGETQYF
TRBV11-2,TRBJ2-1,-,-,TGTGCCAGCAGCTTAGGGCAGGTCTTCCGACATGCCTACAATGAGCAGTTCTTC,CASSLGQVFRHAYNEQFF
TRBV6-6,TRBJ2-7,-,-,TGTGCCAGCAGTTACGGCTCATTTCTAGCAGAGCAGTACTTC,CASSYGSFLAEQYF
TRBV3-1/TRBV3-2,TRBJ2-5,-,-,TGTGCCAGCAGCACCCGGGACTCCAAAGAAGAGACCCAGTACTTC,CASSTRDSKEETQYF
TRBV7-8,TRBJ2-2,-,-,TGTGCCACCTCCCCAGGGGCAAGGGTCGGGGAGCTGTTTTTT,CATSPGARVGELFF
TRBV6-6,TRBJ2-1,-,TRBD1,TGTGCCAGCACGAAGACAGGGGCCAGGGGCTACAATGAGCAGTTCTTC,CASTKTGARGYNEQFF
TRBV7-2,TRBJ2-7,-,TRBD2,TGTGCCAGCAGCTCCACTAGCGGGAGCGTATACGAGCAGTACTTC,CASSSTSGSVYEQYF
TRBV29-1,TRBJ2-3,-,-,TGCAGCGTTGGATCAGGGGGGTTAGATACGCAGTATTTT,CSVGSGGLDTQYF
TRBV7-3,TRBJ2-3,-,TRBD2,TGTGCCAGCAGCTTGGGACTAGCGGGACCGAACACAGATACGCAGTATTTT,CASSLGLAGPNTDTQYF
TRBV6-5,TRBJ2-7,-,TRBD1,TGTGCCAGCAGTTATAGGGGGCATGGAGAGCAGTACTTC,CASSYRGHGEQYF
TRBV4-3,TRBJ2-3,-,-,TGCGCCAGCAGCCAAGAACCCCTCGCGGCAGATACGCAGTATTTT,CASSQEPLAADTQYF
TRBV6-5,TRBJ2-1,-,TRBD2,TGTGCCAGCAGTTACGGCGGGGGGGCCGTGTACAATGAGCAGTTCTTC,CASSYGGGAVYNEQFF
TRBV7-2,TRBJ2-3,-,TRBD2,TGTGCCAGCAGCTTAGCGGCAGCGGGAGTATTAGATACGCAGTATTTT,CASSLAAAGVLDTQYF
TRBV29-1,TRBJ2-7,-,-,TGCAGCGTTGAAGCGGGTGGGAGCTTCTACGAGCAGTACTTC,CSVEAGGSFYEQYF
TRBV2,TRBJ2-7,few,TRBD1,TGTGCCAGCAACGGACAGGGCGGCGAGCAGTACTTC,CASNGQGGEQYF
TRBV6-6,TRBJ2-2,-,-,TGTGCCAGCAGTTACCGTACGAACACCGGGGAGCTGTTTTTT,CASSYRTNTGELFF
TRBV19,TRBJ1-5,-,TRBD1,TGTGCCAGTAGCCCTAGGCGCTCCGGGACAGGGGTGGGCAATCAGCCCCAGCATTTT,CASSPRRSGTGVGNQPQHF
TRBV29-1,TRBJ2-1,-,-,TGCAGCGTTCCAACAGGGTTCTACAATGAGCAGTTCTTC,CSVPTGFYNEQFF
TRBV2,TRBJ2-1,-,-,TGTGCCAGCACCCGGTCGGACAATGAGCAGTTCTTC,CASTRSDNEQFF
TRBV23-1,TRBJ2-1,-,TRBD2,TGCGCCAGCAGTCCCGCCATAGCGGGAGGAGGTGTGGATGAGCAGTTCTTC,CASSPAIAGGGVDEQFF
TRBV7-2,TRBJ2-7,-,-,TGTGCCAGCAGCTTATCCTCCAGGCAGTACTTC,CASSLSSRQYF
TRBV5-1,TRBJ2-2,-,-,TGCGCCAGCAGCTTGCCCAACAGGGTCTCCGGGGAGCTGTTTTTT,CASSLPNRVSGELFF
TRBV5-4,TRBJ2-7,-,TRBD2,TGTGCCAGCAGCTTAGGGGGACTAGCGGGTTCCTACGAGCAGTACTTC,CASSLGGLAGSYEQYF
TRBV12-5,TRBJ2-2,-,-,TGTGCTAGTGGTCGTCCCGGGGAGCTGTTTTTT,CASGRPGELFF
TRBV24-1,TRBJ2-1,-,-,TGTGCCACCAGTGATTACGCAGGGCCTGAGCAGTTCTTC,CATSDYAGPEQFF